The clone carrying this T cell receptor (beta chain) showed up just a few times. Antigen specificity is unknown. The CDR3 loop spans 15 amino acids. V was pared by 3 bases and J by 1 base, with 12 bases between. The record originates from a study of post-analysis software for immune sequencing data. Unique molecular identifiers were carried by the TCR beta cDNA libraries. TCRdb redid the calling of the PCR reads with MiXCR, one entry per CDR3 protein. This sample has about 200,000 distinct CDR3 sequences; roughly 28% occur once, and the top ten carry around 3.7%. Study conclusions and caveats: Controls had lower frequencies than patients of about 5 TRBV segments, which included TRBV5-6, TRBV5-1 and TRBV20-1.

V and J are TRBV12-3 or TRBV12-4 and TRBJ1-1; D might be TRBD1 (6 bases). The receptor's source is a girl aged 2-17 years with multiple sclerosis. Sequencing was carried out using blood. Written as DNA, the CDR3 is TGTGCCAGCAGTTTGTGGGGGGCAAAGAACACTGAAGCTTTCTTT. Translated, it gives CASSLWGAKNTEAFF.